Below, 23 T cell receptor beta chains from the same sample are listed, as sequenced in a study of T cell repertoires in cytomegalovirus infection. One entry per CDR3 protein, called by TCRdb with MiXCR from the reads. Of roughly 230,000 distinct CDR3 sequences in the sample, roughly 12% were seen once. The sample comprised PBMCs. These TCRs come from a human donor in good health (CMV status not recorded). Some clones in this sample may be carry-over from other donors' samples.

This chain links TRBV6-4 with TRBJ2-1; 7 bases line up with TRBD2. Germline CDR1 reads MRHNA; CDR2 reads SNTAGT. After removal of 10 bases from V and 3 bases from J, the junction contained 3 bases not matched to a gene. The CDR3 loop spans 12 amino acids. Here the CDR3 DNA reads TGTGCCACCCGGGACTACTACAATGAGCAGTTCTTC. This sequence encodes CATRDYYNEQFF.

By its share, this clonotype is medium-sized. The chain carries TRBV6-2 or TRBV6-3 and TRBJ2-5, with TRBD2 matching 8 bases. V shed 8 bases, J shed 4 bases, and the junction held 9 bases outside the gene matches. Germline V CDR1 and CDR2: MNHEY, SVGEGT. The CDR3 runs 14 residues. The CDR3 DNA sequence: TGTGCCAGCTTTGGAGGGACTAGAGGAGAGACCCAGTACTTC. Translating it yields CASFGGTRGETQYF.

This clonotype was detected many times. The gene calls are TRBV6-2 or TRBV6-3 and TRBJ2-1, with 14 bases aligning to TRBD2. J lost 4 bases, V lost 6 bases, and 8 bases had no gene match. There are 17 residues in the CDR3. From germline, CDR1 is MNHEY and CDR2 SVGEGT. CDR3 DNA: TGTGCCAGCAGCCGCGGGACTAGCGGGGGCTCTTACAATGAGCAGTTCTTC. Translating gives CASSRGTSGGSYNEQFF.

The CDR3 sequence: CASSPHVLAGVTDTQYF. CDR3 DNA sequence: TGTGCCAGCAGCCCCCATGTCCTAGCGGGAGTTACAGATACGCAGTATTTT. V gene TRBV14 combines with J gene TRBJ2-3; 10 nucleotides agree with TRBD2. CDR1 SGHDN and CDR2 FVKESK come from the germline V gene. With 4 bases clipped from V and 3 bases from J, the junction kept 10 bases outside the gene matches. This CDR3 has 17 residues. Based on the CDR3 plus reference TRBV14 and TRBJ2-3, the full variable domain is EAGVTQFPSHSVIEKGQTVTLRCDPISGHDNLYWYRRVMGKEIKFLLHFVKESKQDESGMPNNRFLAERTGGTYSTLKVQPAELEDSGVYFCASSPHVLAGVTDTQYFGPGTRLTVL.

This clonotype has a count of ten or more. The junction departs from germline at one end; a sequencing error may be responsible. CDR3 coding DNA: TGTGCCAGCACCTACGGGACTAGCTCCCACGAGCAGTACTTC. Translated: CASTYGTSSHEQYF. J is TRBJ2-7 and V is TRBV12-3 or TRBV12-4, with TRBD2 matching over 9 bases. This CDR3 comprises 14 residues.

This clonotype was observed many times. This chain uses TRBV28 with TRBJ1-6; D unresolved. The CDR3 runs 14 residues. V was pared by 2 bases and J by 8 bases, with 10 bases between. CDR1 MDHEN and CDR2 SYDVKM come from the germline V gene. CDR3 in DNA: TGTGCCAGCAGTTTAGGTGGACGGCATTCACCCCTCCACTTT. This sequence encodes CASSLGGRHSPLHF.

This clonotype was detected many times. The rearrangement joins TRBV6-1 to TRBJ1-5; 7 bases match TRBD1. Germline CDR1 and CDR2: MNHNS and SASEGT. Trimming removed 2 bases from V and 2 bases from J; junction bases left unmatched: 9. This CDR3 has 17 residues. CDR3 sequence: CASSERGGTAGNQPQHF. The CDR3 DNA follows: TGTGCCAGCAGTGAACGGGGCGGGACAGCAGGCAATCAGCCCCAGCATTTT.

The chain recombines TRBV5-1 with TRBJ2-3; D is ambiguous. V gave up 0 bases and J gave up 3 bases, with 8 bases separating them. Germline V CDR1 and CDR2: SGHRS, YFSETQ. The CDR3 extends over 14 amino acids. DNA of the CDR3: TGCGCCAGCAGCTTGGATACCCCAACAGATACGCAGTATTTT. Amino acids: CASSLDTPTDTQYF. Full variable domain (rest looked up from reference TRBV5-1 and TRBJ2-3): KAGVTQTPRYLIKTRGQQVTLSCSPISGHRSVSWYQQTPGQGLQFLFEYFSETQRNKGNFPGRFSGRQFSNSRSEMNVSTLELGDSALYLCASSLDTPTDTQYFGPGTRLTVL.

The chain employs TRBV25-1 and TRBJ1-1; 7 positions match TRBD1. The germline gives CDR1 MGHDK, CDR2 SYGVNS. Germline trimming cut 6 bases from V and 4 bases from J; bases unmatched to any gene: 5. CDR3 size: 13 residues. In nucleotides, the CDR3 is TGTGCCAGCAGCCTAAAGGGGGCCACTGAAGCTTTCTTT. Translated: CASSLKGATEAFF.

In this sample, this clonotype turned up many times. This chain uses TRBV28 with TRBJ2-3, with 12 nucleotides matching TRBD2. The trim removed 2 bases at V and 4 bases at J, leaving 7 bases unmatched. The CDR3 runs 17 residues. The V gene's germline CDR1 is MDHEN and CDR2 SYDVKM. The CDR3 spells CASSLGLAGGAADTQYF. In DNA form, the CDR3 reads TGTGCCAGCAGTTTAGGGCTAGCGGGAGGGGCCGCAGATACGCAGTATTTT.

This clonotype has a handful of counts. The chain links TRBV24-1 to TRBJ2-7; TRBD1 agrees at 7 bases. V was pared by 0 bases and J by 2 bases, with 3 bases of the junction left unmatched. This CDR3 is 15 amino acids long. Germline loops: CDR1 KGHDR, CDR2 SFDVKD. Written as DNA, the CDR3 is TGTGCCACCAGTGATTTGAACAGGGGAACCTACGAGCAGTACTTC. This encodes CATSDLNRGTYEQYF.

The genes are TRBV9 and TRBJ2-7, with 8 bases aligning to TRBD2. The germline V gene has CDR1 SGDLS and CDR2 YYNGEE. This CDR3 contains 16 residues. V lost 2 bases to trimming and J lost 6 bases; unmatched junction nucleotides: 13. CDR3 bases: TGTGCCAGCAGCGTTGGTCCGGGGGGGTCCCGTAGCGAGCAGTACTTC. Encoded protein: CASSVGPGGSRSEQYF.

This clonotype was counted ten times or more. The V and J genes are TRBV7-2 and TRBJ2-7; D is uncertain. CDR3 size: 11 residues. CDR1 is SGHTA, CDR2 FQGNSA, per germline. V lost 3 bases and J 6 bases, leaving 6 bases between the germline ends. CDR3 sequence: CASSFSVEQYF. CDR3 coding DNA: TGTGCCAGCAGCTTTTCAGTCGAGCAGTACTTC.

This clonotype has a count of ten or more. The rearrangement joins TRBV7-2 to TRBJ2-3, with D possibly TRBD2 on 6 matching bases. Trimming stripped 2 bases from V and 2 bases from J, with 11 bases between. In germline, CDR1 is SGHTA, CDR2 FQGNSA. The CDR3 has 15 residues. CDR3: CASSLSVADTDTQYF. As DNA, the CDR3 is TGTGCCAGCAGCTTAAGTGTAGCGGACACAGATACGCAGTATTTT. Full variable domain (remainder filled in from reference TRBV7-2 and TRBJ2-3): GAGVSQSPSNKVTEKGKDVELRCDPISGHTALYWYRQSLGQGLEFLIYFQGNSAPDKSGLPSDRFSAERTGGSVSTLTIQRTQQEDSAVYLCASSLSVADTDTQYFGPGTRLTVL.

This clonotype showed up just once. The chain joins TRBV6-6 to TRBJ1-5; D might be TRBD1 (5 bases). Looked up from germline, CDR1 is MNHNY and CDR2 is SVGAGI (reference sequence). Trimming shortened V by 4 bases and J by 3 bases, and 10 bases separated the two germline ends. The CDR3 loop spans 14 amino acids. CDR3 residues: CASSSRQLNQPQHF. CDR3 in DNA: TGTGCCAGCAGTTCCCGACAGCTCAATCAGCCCCAGCATTTT.

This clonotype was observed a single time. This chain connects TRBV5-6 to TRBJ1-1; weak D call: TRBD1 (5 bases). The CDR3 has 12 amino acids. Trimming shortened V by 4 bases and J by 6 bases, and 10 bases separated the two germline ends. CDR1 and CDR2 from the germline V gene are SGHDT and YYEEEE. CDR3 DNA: TGTGCCAGCAGCCGACAGAGCTCTGAAGCTTTCTTT. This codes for CASSRQSSEAFF. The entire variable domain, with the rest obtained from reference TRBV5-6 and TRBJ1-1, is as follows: DAGVTQSPTHLIKTRGQQVTLRCSPKSGHDTVSWYQQALGQGPQFIFQYYEEEERQRGNFPDRFSGHQFPNYSSELNVNALLLGDSALYLCASSRQSSEAFFGQGTRLTVV.

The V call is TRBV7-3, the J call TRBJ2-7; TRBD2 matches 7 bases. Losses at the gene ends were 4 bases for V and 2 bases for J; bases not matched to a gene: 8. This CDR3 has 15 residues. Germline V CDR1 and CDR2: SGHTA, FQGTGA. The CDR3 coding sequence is TGTGCCAGCAGCTCAACCGGGACTACCCCCTACGAGCAGTACTTC. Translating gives CASSSTGTTPYEQYF.

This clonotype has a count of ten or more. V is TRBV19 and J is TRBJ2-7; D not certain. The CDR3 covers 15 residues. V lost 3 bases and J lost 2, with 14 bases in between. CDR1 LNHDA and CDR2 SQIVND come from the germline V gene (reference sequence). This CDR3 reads CASSISATKTYEQYF. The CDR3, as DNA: TGTGCCAGTAGTATTAGTGCTACTAAGACCTACGAGCAGTACTTC.

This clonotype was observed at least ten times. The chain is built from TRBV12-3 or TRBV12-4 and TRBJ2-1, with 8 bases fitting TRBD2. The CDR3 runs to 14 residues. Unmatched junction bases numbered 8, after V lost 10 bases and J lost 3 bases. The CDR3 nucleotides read TGTGCCACCCTTGAAGCGGGGGTCTACAATGAGCAGTTCTTC. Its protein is CATLEAGVYNEQFF.

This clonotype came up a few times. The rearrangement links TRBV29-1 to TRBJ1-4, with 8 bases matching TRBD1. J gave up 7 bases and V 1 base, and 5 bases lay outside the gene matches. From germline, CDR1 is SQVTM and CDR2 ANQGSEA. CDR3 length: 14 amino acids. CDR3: CSVEGTGNTEKLFF. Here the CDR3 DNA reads TGCAGCGTTGAAGGGACAGGGAATACTGAAAAACTGTTTTTT.

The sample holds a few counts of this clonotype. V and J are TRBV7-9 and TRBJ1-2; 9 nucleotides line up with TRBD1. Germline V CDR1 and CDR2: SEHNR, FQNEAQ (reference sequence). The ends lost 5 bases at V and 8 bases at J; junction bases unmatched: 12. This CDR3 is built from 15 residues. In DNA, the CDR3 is TGTGCCAGCAGCCCTCCCTGGGGACAGGGAAGCGGCTACACCTTC. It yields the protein CASSPPWGQGSGYTF.

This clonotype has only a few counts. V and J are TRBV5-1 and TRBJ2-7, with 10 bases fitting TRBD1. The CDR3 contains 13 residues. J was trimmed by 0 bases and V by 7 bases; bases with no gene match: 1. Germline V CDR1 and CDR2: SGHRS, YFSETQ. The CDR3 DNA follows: TGCGCCAGCCGACAGGGGGCCTCCTACGAGCAGTACTTC. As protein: CASRQGASYEQYF.

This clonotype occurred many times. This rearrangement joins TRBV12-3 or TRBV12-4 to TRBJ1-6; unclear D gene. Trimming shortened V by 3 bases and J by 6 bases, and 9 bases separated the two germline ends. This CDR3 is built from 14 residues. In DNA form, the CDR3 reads TGTGCCAGCAGTTTGAGGAATCTTAATTCACCCCTCCACTTT. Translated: CASSLRNLNSPLHF.